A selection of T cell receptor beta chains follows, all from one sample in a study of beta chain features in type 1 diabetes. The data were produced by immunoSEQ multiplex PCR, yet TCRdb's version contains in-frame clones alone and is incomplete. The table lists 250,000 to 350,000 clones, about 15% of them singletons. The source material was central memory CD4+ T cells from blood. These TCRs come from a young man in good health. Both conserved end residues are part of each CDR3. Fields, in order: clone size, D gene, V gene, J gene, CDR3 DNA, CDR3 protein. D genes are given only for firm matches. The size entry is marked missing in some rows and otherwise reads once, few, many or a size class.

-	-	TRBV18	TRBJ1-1	TGTGCCAGCTCACCATGGTCGGGGGCCGACACTGAAGCTTTCTTT	CASSPWSGADTEAFF
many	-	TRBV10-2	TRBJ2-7	TGCGCCAGCAGTAAGGGGTTACGCGACGAGCAGTACTTC	CASSKGLRDEQYF
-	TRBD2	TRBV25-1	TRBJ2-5	TGTGCCAGCAGCCCCCGGACTAGCGGGGAGACCCAGTACTTC	CASSPRTSGETQYF
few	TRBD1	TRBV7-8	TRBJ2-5	TGTGCCAGCAGCGTGAGTCCGGGACAGGGCCAAGAGACCCAGTACTTC	CASSVSPGQGQETQYF
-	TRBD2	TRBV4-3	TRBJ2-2	TGCGCCAGCAGCCATAAGTCGGGAGGCACCGGGGAGCTGTTTTTT	CASSHKSGGTGELFF
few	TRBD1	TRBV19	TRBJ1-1	TGTGCCAGTAGTGCGGGACAGGGGGCGGGTGAAGCTTTCTTT	CASSAGQGAGEAFF
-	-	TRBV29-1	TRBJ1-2	TGCAGCTTATTGGGGGCCTATGGCTACACCTTC	CSLLGAYGYTF
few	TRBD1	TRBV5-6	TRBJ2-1	TGTGCCAGCAGCTCCCTGTCCCGGGACAGGGCCCTGGGCAATGAGCAGTTCTTC	CASSSLSRDRALGNEQFF
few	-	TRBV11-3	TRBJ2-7	TGTGCCAGCAGCTTAGCCGCAGTAATCTACGAGCAGTACTTC	CASSLAAVIYEQYF
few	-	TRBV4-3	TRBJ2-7	TGCGCCAGCAGCCAAGAGCCGGGCGAGCAGTACTTC	CASSQEPGEQYF
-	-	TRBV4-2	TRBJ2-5	TGTGCCAGCAGCCAGGCGGGTGGAGGGAGCGAAGAGACCCAGTACTTC	CASSQAGGGSEETQYF
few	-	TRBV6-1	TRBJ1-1	TGTGCCATCCAATCGGTAGGGGGGGCTGAAGCTTTCTTT	CAIQSVGGAEAFF
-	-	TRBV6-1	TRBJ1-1	TGTGCCAGCACCCGAAGCTGGGACACTGAAGCTTTCTTT	CASTRSWDTEAFF
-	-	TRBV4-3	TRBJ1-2	TGCGCCAGCAGCCAAGAGGCAGGCTATGGCTACACCTTC	CASSQEAGYGYTF
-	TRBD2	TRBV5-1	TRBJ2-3	TGCGCCAGCAGCTTGAGGACTAGCGGGGCTACAGATACGCAGTATTTT	CASSLRTSGATDTQYF
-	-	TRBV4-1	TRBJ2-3	TGCGCCAGCAGCCACATACTAGCAGGCACAGATACGCAGTATTTT	CASSHILAGTDTQYF
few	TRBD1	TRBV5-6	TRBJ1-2	TGTGCCAGCAGCCGAGCCCACCAGCCCGACAGGGCCCGATTCTACACCTTC	CASSRAHQPDRARFYTF
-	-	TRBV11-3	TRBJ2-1	TGTGCCAGCAGCTTAGACATTCCAGGACTGGGTGAGCAGTTCTTC	CASSLDIPGLGEQFF
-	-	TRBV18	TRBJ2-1	TGTGCCAGCTCACCACTGTACGGTAATGAGCAGTTCTTC	CASSPLYGNEQFF
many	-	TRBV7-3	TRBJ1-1	TGTGCCAGCAGCTTAAATCTGGACGTCCCTGAAGCTTTCTTT	CASSLNLDVPEAFF
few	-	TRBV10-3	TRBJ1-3	TGTGCCATCAGTGAGTCGTCTTCGGGAAACACCATATATTTT	CAISESSSGNTIYF
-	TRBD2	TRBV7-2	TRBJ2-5	TGTGCCAGCAGCTCCGGGACTAGAGGGTTTGGGGCCCAGTACTTC	CASSSGTRGFGAQYF
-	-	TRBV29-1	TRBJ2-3	TGCAGCGTGGGAAGGGGTAGGGCTACCCAGTATTTT	CSVGRGRATQYF
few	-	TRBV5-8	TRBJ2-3	TGTGCCAGCAGCTTGTATACAGGGTGGGGAGATACGCAGTATTTT	CASSLYTGWGDTQYF
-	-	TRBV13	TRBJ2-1	TGTGCCAGCGAAAACAGAGGGGGGCCTACGGATGAGCAGTTCTTC	CASENRGGPTDEQFF
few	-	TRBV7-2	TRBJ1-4	TGTGCCAGCAGCTTAGCGCAGGCCCGGGGAAAACTGTTTTTT	CASSLAQARGKLFF
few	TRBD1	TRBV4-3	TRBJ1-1	TGCGCCAGCAGCCAAGATGTCCAGGGGGGGACTGAAGCTTTCTTT	CASSQDVQGGTEAFF
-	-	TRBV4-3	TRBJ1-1	TGCGCCAGCAGCCAAGAGCGGGCCTTCACTGAAGCTTTCTTT	CASSQERAFTEAFF
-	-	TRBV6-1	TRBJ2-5	TGTGCCGGGAGTTCCTGGGCCCAAGAGACCCAGTACTTC	CAGSSWAQETQYF
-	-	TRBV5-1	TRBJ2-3	TGCGCCAGCAGCTTGGGTGATACTAGCACAGATACGCAGTATTTT	CASSLGDTSTDTQYF
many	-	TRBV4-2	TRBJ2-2	TGTGCCAGCAGCCAAGATCCCGGGGGCGGGAGAAGACCCGGGGAGCTGTTTTTT	CASSQDPGGGRRPGELFF
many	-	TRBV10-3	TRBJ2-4	TGTGCCATCAGTGAGAGTGGGGAAAACATTCAGTACTTC	CAISESGENIQYF